Described below is a single T cell receptor beta chain sequence and its context. These data belong to a study of cytomegalovirus exposure and HLA in healthy donors. The junction had 9 bases not matched to a gene; V was cut back by 7 bases and J by 5 bases. CDR1 is MGHRA and CDR2 is YSYEKL in the germline V gene. This CDR3 is 15 amino acids long. 60 Vbeta and 13 Jbeta primers were used in PCR. Here immunoSEQ multiplex PCR was the method, and the copy in TCRdb shows in-frame clones only, minus some. The table includes around 130,000 clones, about 79% detected once. The sequence derives from a woman younger than 30 in good health and CMV-seropositive. This chain uses TRBV4-1 with TRBJ2-1; 9 nucleotides align to TRBD2. Material: PBMCs. This chain's CDR3 is CASKTEPSGNNEQFF. Written as DNA, the CDR3 is TGCGCCAGCAAAACAGAACCTAGCGGGAACAATGAGCAGTTCTTC.